The sequence of this T cell receptor beta chain was determined in a study of T cells in Graves' hyperthyroidism and ophthalmopathy. RNA transcripts served as the template for amplifying TCR beta CDR3 regions. Initially, a first-round RT-PCR of the TCR CDR3 employed the HTBI primer set. TCRdb fed the multiplex PCR reads into MiXCR, producing one record per CDR3 protein. The sample carries 600,000 to 850,000 distinct CDR3 sequences, roughly a sixth recorded once. This clonotype has a count of ten or more. Source material: blood. This TCR derives from a woman between 45 and 60 years old with Graves' hyperthyroidism that later progressed to Graves' ophthalmopathy.

CDR3 nucleotides: TGTGCCAGCAGTAACTGGGACGGCCGCGGCTACACCTTC. It specifies CASSNWDGRGYTF. The J gene is TRBJ1-2, the V gene TRBV6-1; tentative D call: TRBD1 (5 bases). Germline V CDR1 and CDR2: MNHNS, SASEGT. V lost 5 bases to trimming and J lost 8 bases, with 15 bases between them. There are 13 residues in the CDR3.